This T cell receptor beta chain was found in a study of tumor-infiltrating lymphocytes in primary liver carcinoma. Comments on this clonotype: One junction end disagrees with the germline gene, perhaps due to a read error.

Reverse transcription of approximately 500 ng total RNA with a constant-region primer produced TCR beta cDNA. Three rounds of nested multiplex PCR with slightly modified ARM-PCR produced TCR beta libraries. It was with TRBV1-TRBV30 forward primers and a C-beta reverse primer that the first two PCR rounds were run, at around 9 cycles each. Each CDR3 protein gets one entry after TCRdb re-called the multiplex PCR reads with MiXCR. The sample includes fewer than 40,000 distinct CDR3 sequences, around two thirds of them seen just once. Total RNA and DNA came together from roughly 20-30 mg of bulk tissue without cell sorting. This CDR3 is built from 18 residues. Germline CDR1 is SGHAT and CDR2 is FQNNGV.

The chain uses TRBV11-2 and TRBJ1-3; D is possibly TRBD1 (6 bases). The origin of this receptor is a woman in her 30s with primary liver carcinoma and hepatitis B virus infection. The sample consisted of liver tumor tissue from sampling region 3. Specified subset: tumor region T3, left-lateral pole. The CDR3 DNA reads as TGTGCCAGCAGCTTAGTGCCCGTGAGGGGGAGTTCTGGAAACTCCATATATTTT. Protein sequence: CASSLVPVRGSSGNSIYF.